These T cell receptor beta chains were read from a single sample in a study of shared clonotypes between healthy human individuals. Using immunoSEQ multiplex PCR, the repertoire was profiled, and TCRdb retains in-frame clones only, with some absent. Of 2,500,000 or so clones detected, under 95% appear once; the ten largest clones hold around 0.37%. Specimen: naive CD4+ T cells from PBMCs. The origin of the receptors is a man aged 18 to 30 in good health. Some clones in this sample may be carry-over from other donors' samples. Both conserved end residues are part of each CDR3. The D gene is left open where the match is weak. Only part of the rows carry a size: once, few, many, or a class if the clone is expanded.

d_call j_call v_call clone_size cdr3_aa cdr3_nt
NA TRBJ2-1 TRBV29-1 NA CSVGGAVGPNEQFF TGCAGCGTGGGGGGGGCGGTTGGGCCCAATGAGCAGTTCTTC
NA TRBJ2-2 TRBV23-1 NA CASSQGGGTNTGELFF TGCGCCAGCAGTCAGGGGGGCGGGACGAACACCGGGGAGCTGTTTTTT
NA TRBJ2-3 TRBV21-1 NA CAGFLLKDRTSTDTQYF TGTGCCGGATTTCTCCTAAAGGACAGGACTAGCACAGATACGCAGTATTTT
TRBD1 TRBJ2-7 TRBV19 few CASSDRDSYEQYF TGTGCCAGTAGTGACAGGGATTCCTACGAGCAGTACTTC
TRBD2 TRBJ2-1 TRBV5-1 NA CASSPSGRTYNEQFF TGCGCCAGCAGCCCCAGCGGGAGAACCTACAATGAGCAGTTCTTC
TRBD1 TRBJ1-5 TRBV28 few CASSRTGTGNQPQHF TGTGCCAGCAGTCGGACAGGGACGGGCAATCAGCCCCAGCATTTT
NA TRBJ1-2 TRBV28 once CASSSQGYGYTF TGTGCCAGCAGCAGCCAGGGCTATGGCTACACCTTC
NA TRBJ1-5 TRBV28 NA CASSPERYSNQPQHF TGTGCCAGCAGTCCCGAGAGATATAGCAATCAGCCCCAGCATTTT
TRBD1 TRBJ2-3 TRBV6-5 NA CASSPDRVRDTQYF TGTGCCAGCAGCCCCGACAGGGTGCGGGATACGCAGTATTTT
TRBD2 TRBJ2-7 TRBV7-3 NA CASSLGHSGSGPYEQYF TGTGCCAGCAGCTTAGGCCATAGCGGGAGTGGGCCTTACGAGCAGTACTTC
NA TRBJ2-5 TRBV6-5 once CASSYGRLETQYF TGTGCCAGCAGTTACGGAAGACTAGAGACCCAGTACTTC
TRBD2 TRBJ2-7 TRBV27 NA CASSPQRDSYEQYF TGTGCCAGCAGTCCTCAGCGGGACTCCTACGAGCAGTACTTC
TRBD1 TRBJ2-1 TRBV6-5 NA CASSSRTGLESNEQFF TGTGCCAGCAGTTCCCGGACAGGCCTTGAGAGCAATGAGCAGTTCTTC
NA TRBJ2-7 TRBV7-9 NA CASSPSITSYEQYF TGTGCCAGCAGCCCGAGCATTACTAGCTACGAGCAGTACTTC
NA TRBJ2-2 TRBV5-1 NA CASLTANTGELFF TGCGCCAGCCTGACAGCGAACACCGGGGAGCTGTTTTTT
NA TRBJ2-7 TRBV6-5 once CASSRGGGSYEQYF TGTGCCAGCAGTAGGGGGGGCGGATCCTACGAGCAGTACTTC
NA TRBJ2-2 TRBV4-1 NA CASSQVLGTATGELFF TGCGCCAGCAGCCAAGTACTCGGGACCGCGACCGGGGAGCTGTTTTTT
NA TRBJ2-4 TRBV6-1 once CASSEMGRGLAKNIQYF TGTGCCAGCAGTGAAATGGGCAGGGGTCTGGCCAAAAACATTCAGTACTTC
TRBD1 TRBJ2-3 TRBV7-9 NA CASDTLGTGPYTDTQYF TGTGCCAGCGATACCCTGGGGACAGGGCCCTACACAGATACGCAGTATTTT
NA TRBJ1-2 TRBV7-3 NA CASSLLAGTNYGYTF TGTGCCAGCAGCTTATTGGCAGGGACCAACTATGGCTACACCTTC
NA TRBJ1-2 TRBV5-4 once CASSLGGAGNYGYTF TGTGCCAGCAGCTTGGGGGGTGCGGGCAACTATGGCTACACCTTC
TRBD1 TRBJ2-2 TRBV7-9 NA CASSLALVRTGMAGELFF TGTGCCAGCAGCTTAGCGTTGGTCCGGACAGGGATGGCCGGGGAGCTGTTTTTT
NA TRBJ2-3 TRBV5-1 NA CASRLRWDTQYF TGCGCCAGCAGGCTCCGGTGGGATACGCAGTATTTT
NA TRBJ2-3 TRBV5-6 NA CASSLFLDTQYF TGTGCCAGCAGCTTGTTCCTAGATACGCAGTATTTT
NA TRBJ2-7 TRBV11-2 NA CASSSAAEQYF TGTGCCAGCAGCTCAGCAGCCGAGCAGTACTTC
NA TRBJ2-1 TRBV11-1 NA CASSFRTEQFF TGTGCCAGCAGCTTCCGGACTGAGCAGTTCTTC
TRBD1 TRBJ1-2 TRBV7-3 NA CASSLDRGGAGYTF TGTGCCAGCAGCTTGGACAGGGGTGGAGCTGGCTACACCTTC
NA TRBJ1-2 TRBV10-3 once CATDDTGTVNYGYTF TGTGCCACCGACGATACAGGGACTGTAAACTATGGCTACACCTTC
NA TRBJ2-7 TRBV11-2 NA CASSLTVAGSYEQYF TGTGCCAGCAGCTTAACCGTCGCAGGCTCCTACGAGCAGTACTTC
TRBD1 TRBJ1-5 TRBV28 few CASSNWGQGENQPQHF TGTGCCAGCAGCAACTGGGGACAGGGGGAGAATCAGCCCCAGCATTTT
NA TRBJ2-7 TRBV5-1 NA CASSYRDTTLEQYF TGCGCCAGCAGCTACCGGGACACAACTCTCGAGCAGTACTTC
TRBD1 TRBJ2-7 TRBV28 NA CASISRGTGAYEQYF TGTGCCAGCATCTCAAGAGGGACAGGGGCCTACGAGCAGTACTTC
NA TRBJ2-3 TRBV4-1 NA CASSQPGSRGPQYF TGCGCCAGCAGCCAACCTGGCTCTCGGGGGCCGCAGTATTTT
NA TRBJ2-3 TRBV7-2 NA CASSLVGDVTDTQYF TGTGCCAGCAGCTTAGTCGGGGACGTCACAGATACGCAGTATTTT
NA TRBJ2-7 TRBV7-9 NA CASRGFELHEQYF TGTGCCAGCCGCGGGTTTGAGCTCCACGAGCAGTACTTC
NA TRBJ1-1 TRBV14 NA CASSQTRRNTEAFF TGTGCCAGCAGCCAGACCAGGAGGAACACTGAAGCTTTCTTT
TRBD2 TRBJ2-7 TRBV7-2 NA CASSKEGAGEAYEQYF TGTGCCAGCAGCAAAGAAGGCGCGGGAGAAGCCTACGAGCAGTACTTC
TRBD2 TRBJ2-1 TRBV6-5 once CASSLTSGTYNEQFF TGTGCCAGCAGCCTGACTAGCGGGACCTACAATGAGCAGTTCTTC
TRBD1 TRBJ1-1 TRBV28 NA CASSLEGQGETEAFF TGTGCCAGCAGTTTAGAGGGACAGGGGGAGACTGAAGCTTTCTTT
NA TRBJ2-7 TRBV11-1 NA CASSRTDMGHEQYF TGTGCCAGCAGCAGGACAGACATGGGTCACGAGCAGTACTTC
TRBD2 TRBJ2-1 TRBV30 once CAWSIAGLNNEQFF TGTGCCTGGAGTATAGCGGGATTAAACAATGAGCAGTTCTTC
TRBD1 TRBJ2-2 TRBV7-2 NA CASSPGQGAGGELFF TGTGCCAGCAGCCCGGGACAGGGGGCGGGCGGGGAGCTGTTTTTT
NA TRBJ1-1 TRBV19 NA CASSFTGNTEAFF TGTGCCAGTAGTTTCACTGGGAACACTGAAGCTTTCTTT
NA TRBJ2-2 TRBV21-1 NA CASSKVRASGANTGELFF TGTGCCAGCAGCAAAGTTCGGGCTAGCGGGGCGAACACCGGGGAGCTGTTTTTT
NA TRBJ1-2 TRBV19 NA CASSSIRATAPTGGYTF TGTGCCAGTAGTAGTATAAGGGCAACAGCTCCGACGGGAGGCTACACCTTC
NA TRBJ2-2 TRBV7-3 NA CASSPDYTGELFF TGTGCCAGCAGCCCGGACTACACCGGGGAGCTGTTTTTT
NA TRBJ2-1 TRBV7-3 NA CASSLSPGEAFEQFF TGTGCCAGCAGCTTATCCCCGGGAGAGGCGTTTGAGCAGTTCTTC
NA TRBJ2-3 TRBV5-1 NA CASSFRRLSHSDTQYF TGCGCCAGCAGCTTCCGCCGACTGTCACACTCAGATACGCAGTATTTT
NA TRBJ2-5 TRBV11-1 NA CASSLARETQYF TGTGCCAGCAGCTTAGCGCGGGAGACCCAGTACTTC
NA TRBJ2-7 TRBV5-4 NA CANSRDGSSYEQYF TGTGCCAATTCTAGGGATGGGAGCTCCTACGAGCAGTACTTC
NA TRBJ1-2 TRBV7-3 NA CASSLAGSSYGYTF TGTGCCAGCAGCCTAGCAGGCTCCTCTTATGGCTACACCTTC
TRBD2 TRBJ2-1 TRBV9 NA CASSERTSYNEQFF TGTGCCAGCAGCGAGAGGACTAGCTACAATGAGCAGTTCTTC
NA TRBJ2-7 TRBV6-5 NA CASTSGPDVYEQYF TGTGCCAGCACGTCGGGACCGGATGTCTACGAGCAGTACTTC
TRBD1 TRBJ1-1 TRBV19 once CASTITWTGGEDTEAFF TGTGCCAGTACCATAACCTGGACAGGGGGCGAGGACACTGAAGCTTTCTTT
NA TRBJ1-2 TRBV14 NA CASSQVPAYGYTF TGTGCCAGCAGCCAAGTCCCAGCCTATGGCTACACCTTC
TRBD1 TRBJ1-4 TRBV5-1 NA CASSLQGTKEKLFF TGCGCCAGCAGCTTACAGGGGACGAAAGAAAAACTGTTTTTT
NA TRBJ2-2 TRBV4-3 NA CASSQLQENTGELFF TGCGCCAGCAGCCAATTACAAGAGAACACCGGGGAGCTGTTTTTT
NA TRBJ1-2 TRBV4-3 NA CASSQGGDRYYGYTF TGCGCCAGCAGCCAGGGGGGGGACCGGTACTATGGCTACACCTTC